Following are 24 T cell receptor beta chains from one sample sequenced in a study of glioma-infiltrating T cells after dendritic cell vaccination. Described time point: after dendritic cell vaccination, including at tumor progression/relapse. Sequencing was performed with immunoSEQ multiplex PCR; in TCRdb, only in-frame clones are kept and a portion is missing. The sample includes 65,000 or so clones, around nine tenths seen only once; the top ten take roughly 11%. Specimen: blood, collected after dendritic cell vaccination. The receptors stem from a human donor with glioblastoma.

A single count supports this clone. This chain's CDR3 is CASFDSTMNTEAFF. CDR3 DNA: TGTGCCAGTTTTGACAGCACCATGAACACTGAAGCTTTCTTT. The chain has TRBV19 and TRBJ1-1, with D possibly TRBD1 on 5 matching bases. Germline V gives CDR1 LNHDA, CDR2 SQIVND (reference sequence). V was cut by 8 bases and J by 0 bases, with 13 bases left in between. The CDR3 is 14 residues long.

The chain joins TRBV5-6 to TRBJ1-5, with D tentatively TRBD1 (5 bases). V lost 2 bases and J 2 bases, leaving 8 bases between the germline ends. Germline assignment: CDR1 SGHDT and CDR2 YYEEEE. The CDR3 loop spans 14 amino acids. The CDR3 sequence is CASSFREGNQPQHF. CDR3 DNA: TGTGCCAGCAGCTTCAGGGAGGGCAATCAGCCCCAGCATTTT.

The CDR3 loop reads CASSVDRGGGIDEQFF. The CDR3 DNA is TGTGCCAGCAGCGTAGATCGGGGGGGCGGAATAGATGAGCAGTTCTTC. V is TRBV9 and J is TRBJ2-1; 8 nucleotides match TRBD2. The germline gives CDR1 SGDLS, CDR2 YYNGEE. CDR3 length: 16 amino acids. V lost 0 bases and J lost 8; bases outside the gene matches: 10.

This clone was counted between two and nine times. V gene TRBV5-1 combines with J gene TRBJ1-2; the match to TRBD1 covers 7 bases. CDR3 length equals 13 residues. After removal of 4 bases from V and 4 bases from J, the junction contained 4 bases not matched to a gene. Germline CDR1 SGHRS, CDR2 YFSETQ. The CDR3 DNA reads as TGCGCCAGCAGCCGCGGACAGGTCTATGGCTACACCTTC. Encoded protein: CASSRGQVYGYTF. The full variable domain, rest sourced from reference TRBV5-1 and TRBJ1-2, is KAGVTQTPRYLIKTRGQQVTLSCSPISGHRSVSWYQQTPGQGLQFLFEYFSETQRNKGNFPGRFSGRQFSNSRSEMNVSTLELGDSALYLCASSRGQVYGYTFGSGTRLTVV.

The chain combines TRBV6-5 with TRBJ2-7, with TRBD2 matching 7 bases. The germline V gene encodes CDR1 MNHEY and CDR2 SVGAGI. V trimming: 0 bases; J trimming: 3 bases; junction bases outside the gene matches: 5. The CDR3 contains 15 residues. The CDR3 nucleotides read TGTGCCAGCAGTTACTCGATTCTAGCGGTCTACGAGCAGTACTTC. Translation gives CASSYSILAVYEQYF.

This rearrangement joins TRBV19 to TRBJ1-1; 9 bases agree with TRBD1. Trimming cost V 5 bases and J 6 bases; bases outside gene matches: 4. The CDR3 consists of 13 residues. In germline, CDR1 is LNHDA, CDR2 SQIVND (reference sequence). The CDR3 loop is CASSDGQGSEAFF. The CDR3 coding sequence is TGTGCCAGTAGTGACGGACAGGGGTCTGAAGCTTTCTTT.

CDR3 bases: TGTGCCAGCAGGGCCGGGACAGGGGCTGGAAACACCATATATTTT. It codes for CASRAGTGAGNTIYF. V and J are TRBV27 and TRBJ1-3, with TRBD1 matching over 10 bases. The germline CDR1 and CDR2 sequences are MNHEY and SMNVEV (reference sequence). The V and J ends lost 6 bases and 2 bases, in that order; junction bases with no gene match: 4. The CDR3 spans 15 residues.

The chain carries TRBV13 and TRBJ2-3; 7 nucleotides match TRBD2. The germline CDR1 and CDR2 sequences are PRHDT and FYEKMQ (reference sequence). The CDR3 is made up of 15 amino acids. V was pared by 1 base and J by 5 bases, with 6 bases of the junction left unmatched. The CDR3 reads CASSLASGEEDTQYF. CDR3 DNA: TGTGCCAGCAGCTTAGCCAGCGGGGAGGAAGATACGCAGTATTTT.

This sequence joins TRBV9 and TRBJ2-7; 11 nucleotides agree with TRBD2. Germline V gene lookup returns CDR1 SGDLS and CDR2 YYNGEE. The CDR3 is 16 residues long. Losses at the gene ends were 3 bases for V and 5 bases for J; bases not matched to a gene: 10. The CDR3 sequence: CASSARLAGGVDEQYF. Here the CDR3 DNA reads TGTGCCAGCAGCGCCAGGTTAGCGGGGGGGGTCGACGAGCAGTACTTC.

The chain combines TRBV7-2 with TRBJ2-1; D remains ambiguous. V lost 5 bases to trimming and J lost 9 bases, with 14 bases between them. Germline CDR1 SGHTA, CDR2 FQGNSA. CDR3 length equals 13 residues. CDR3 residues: CASSPQIATEQFF. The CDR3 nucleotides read TGTGCCAGCAGCCCCCAGATTGCAACTGAGCAGTTCTTC.

CDR3 in amino acids: CASSLGVAYEQYF. CDR3 nucleotides: TGCGCCAGCAGCTTAGGAGTAGCCTACGAGCAGTACTTC. The gene calls are TRBV5-1 and TRBJ2-7; D is undetermined. This CDR3 contains 13 residues. CDR1 SGHRS and CDR2 YFSETQ come from the germline V gene. V lost 2 bases to trimming and J lost 2 bases, with 8 bases between them.

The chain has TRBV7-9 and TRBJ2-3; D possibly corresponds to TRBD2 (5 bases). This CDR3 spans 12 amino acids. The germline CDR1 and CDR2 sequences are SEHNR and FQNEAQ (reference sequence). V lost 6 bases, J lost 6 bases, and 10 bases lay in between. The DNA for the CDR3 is TGTGCCAGCAGACTAGTGCCGGATACGCAGTATTTT. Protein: CASRLVPDTQYF.

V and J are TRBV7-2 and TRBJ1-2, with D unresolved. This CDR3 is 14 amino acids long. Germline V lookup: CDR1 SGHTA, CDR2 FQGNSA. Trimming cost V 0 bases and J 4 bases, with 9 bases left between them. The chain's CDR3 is CASSLAVAVYGYTF. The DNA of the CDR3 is TGTGCCAGCAGCTTAGCGGTGGCAGTCTATGGCTACACCTTC. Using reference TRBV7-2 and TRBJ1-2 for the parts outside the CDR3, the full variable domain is GAGVSQSPSNKVTEKGKDVELRCDPISGHTALYWYRQSLGQGLEFLIYFQGNSAPDKSGLPSDRFSAERTGGSVSTLTIQRTQQEDSAVYLCASSLAVAVYGYTFGSGTRLTVV.

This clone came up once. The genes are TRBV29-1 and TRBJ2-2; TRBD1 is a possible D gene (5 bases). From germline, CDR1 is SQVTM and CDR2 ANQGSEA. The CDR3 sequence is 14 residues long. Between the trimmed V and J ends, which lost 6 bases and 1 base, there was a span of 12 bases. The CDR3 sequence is CSVTSDRNTGELFF. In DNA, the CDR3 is TGCAGCGTCACCAGTGACAGGAACACCGGGGAGCTGTTTTTT.

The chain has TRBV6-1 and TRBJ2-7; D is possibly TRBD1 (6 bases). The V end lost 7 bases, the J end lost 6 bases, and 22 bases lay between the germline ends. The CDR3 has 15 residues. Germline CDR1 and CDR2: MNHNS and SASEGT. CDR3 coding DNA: TGTGCCAGCACCTCTTTCTTGAAACAGGGTGGCGAGCAGTACTTC. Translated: CASTSFLKQGGEQYF.

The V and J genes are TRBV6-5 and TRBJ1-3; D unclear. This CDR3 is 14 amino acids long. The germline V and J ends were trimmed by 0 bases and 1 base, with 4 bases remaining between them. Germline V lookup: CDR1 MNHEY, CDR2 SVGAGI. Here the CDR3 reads CASSYSRSGNTIYF. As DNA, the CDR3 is TGTGCCAGCAGTTACTCCAGGTCTGGAAACACCATATATTTT.

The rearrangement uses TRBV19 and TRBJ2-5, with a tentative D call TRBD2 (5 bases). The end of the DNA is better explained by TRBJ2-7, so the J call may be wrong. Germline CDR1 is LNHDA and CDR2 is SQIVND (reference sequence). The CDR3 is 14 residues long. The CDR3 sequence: CASSPDGVSYEQYF. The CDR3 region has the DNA TGTGCCAGTAGTCCTGACGGGGTCTCCTACGAGCAGTACTTC.

CDR3 region: CASSRGKTEAFF. The CDR3 nucleotides are TGTGCCAGCTCGCGGGGGAAGACTGAAGCTTTCTTT. J is TRBJ1-1 and V is TRBV18; perhaps TRBD1 as D (5 bases). Trimming took 6 bases from V and 5 from J, leaving 10 bases between them. The CDR3 length is 12 residues. Germline-derived CDR1 and CDR2 are KGHSH and LQKENI.

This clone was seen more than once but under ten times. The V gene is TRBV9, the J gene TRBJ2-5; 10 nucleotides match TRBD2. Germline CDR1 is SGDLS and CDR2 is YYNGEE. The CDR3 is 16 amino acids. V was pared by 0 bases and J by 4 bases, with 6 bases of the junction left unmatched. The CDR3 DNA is TGTGCCAGCAGCGTAGGTGGAGCGGGAGGGCGAGAGACCCAGTACTTC. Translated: CASSVGGAGGRETQYF. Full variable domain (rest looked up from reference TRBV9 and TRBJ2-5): DSGVTQTPKHLITATGQRVTLRCSPRSGDLSVYWYQQSLDQGLQFLIQYYNGEERAKGNILERFSAQQFPDLHSELNLSSLELGDSALYFCASSVGGAGGRETQYFGPGTRLLVL.

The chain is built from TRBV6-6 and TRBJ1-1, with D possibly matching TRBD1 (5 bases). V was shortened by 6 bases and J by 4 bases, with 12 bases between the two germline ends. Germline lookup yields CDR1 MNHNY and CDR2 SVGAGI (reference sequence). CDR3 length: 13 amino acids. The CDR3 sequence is CASRNQGITEAFF. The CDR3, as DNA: TGTGCCAGCAGAAATCAGGGAATCACTGAAGCTTTCTTT.

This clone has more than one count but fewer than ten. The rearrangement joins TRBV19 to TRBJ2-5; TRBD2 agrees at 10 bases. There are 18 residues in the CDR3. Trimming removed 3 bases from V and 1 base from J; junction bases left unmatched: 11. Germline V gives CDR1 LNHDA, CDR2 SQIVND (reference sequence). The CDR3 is CASSISRWTSGGQETQYF. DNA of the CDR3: TGTGCCAGTAGTATTTCCCGTTGGACTAGCGGCGGCCAAGAGACCCAGTACTTC. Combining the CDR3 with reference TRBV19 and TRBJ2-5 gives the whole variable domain DGGITQSPKYLFRKEGQNVTLSCEQNLNHDAMYWYRQDPGQGLRLIYYSQIVNDFQKGDIAEGYSVSREKKESFPLTVTSAQKNPTAFYLCASSISRWTSGGQETQYFGPGTRLLVL.

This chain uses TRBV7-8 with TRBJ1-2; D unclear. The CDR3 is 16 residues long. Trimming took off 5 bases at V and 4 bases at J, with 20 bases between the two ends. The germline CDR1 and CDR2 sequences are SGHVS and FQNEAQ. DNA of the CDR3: TGTGCCAGCAGCAACTCTAGGAACCCGATGGGCTATGGCTACACCTTC. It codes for CASSNSRNPMGYGYTF.

In DNA form, the CDR3 reads TGTGCCAGCAATGGGTCTGGAGGGGCGGATGGAAACACCATATATTTT. This encodes CASNGSGGADGNTIYF. This rearrangement joins TRBV21-1 to TRBJ1-3. TRBV21-1 corresponds to a pseudogene. This CDR3 is 16 amino acids long.

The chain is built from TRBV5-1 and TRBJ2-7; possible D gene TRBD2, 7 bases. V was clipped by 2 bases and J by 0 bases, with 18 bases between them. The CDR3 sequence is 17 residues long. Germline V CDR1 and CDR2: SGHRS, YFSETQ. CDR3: CASSLLLGGLNSYEQYF. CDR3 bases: TGCGCCAGCAGCTTACTCTTGGGGGGGCTCAACTCCTACGAGCAGTACTTC.